The 25 T cell receptor beta chains in this list originate from one sample, sequenced in a study of post-analysis software for immune sequencing data. Every TCR beta cDNA library bore unique molecular identifiers. TCRdb processed the PCR reads anew with MiXCR; each CDR3 protein has one entry. The sample includes roughly 150,000 distinct CDR3 sequences, about 34% of them seen just once. This specimen was blood, taken after autologous hematopoietic stem cell transplantation. Source of these receptors: a girl aged 5-17 years with multiple sclerosis.

The J gene is TRBJ2-7, the V gene TRBV4-3; 7 bases fit TRBD1. In germline, CDR1 is LGHNA, CDR2 YSLEER. V gave up 4 bases and J gave up 0 bases; unmatched junction bases: 9. The CDR3 spans 16 residues. The CDR3 loop reads CASSPAWDRYSYEQYF. Written as DNA, the CDR3 is TGCGCCAGCAGCCCGGCCTGGGACAGATACTCCTACGAGCAGTACTTC.

The DNA for the CDR3 is TGTGCCAGCAGCCTTCCGAGGTCGGCGATCCTAAGCTCCTACAATGAGCAGTTCTTC. It specifies CASSLPRSAILSSYNEQFF. The chain is built from TRBV11-2 and TRBJ2-1; D unresolved. Trimming pared 5 bases from V and 0 bases from J, leaving 23 bases between. This CDR3 has 19 residues. Germline loops: CDR1 SGHAT, CDR2 FQNNGV.

The chain joins TRBV24-1 to TRBJ2-5; TRBD2 is a possible D gene (5 bases). The V end was cut by 5 bases, the J end by 3 bases, with 9 bases between. This CDR3 is 13 amino acids long. The germline V gene encodes CDR1 KGHDR and CDR2 SFDVKD. CDR3 region: CATSGGSEETQYF. In nucleotides, the CDR3 is TGTGCCACCAGTGGGGGTAGCGAAGAGACCCAGTACTTC.

This chain links TRBV7-9 with TRBJ2-7, with 7 bases identical to TRBD2. The germline V gene encodes CDR1 SEHNR and CDR2 FQNEAQ (reference sequence). Losses at the gene ends were 2 bases for V and 5 bases for J; bases not matched to a gene: 9. This CDR3 spans 15 amino acids. CDR3 bases: TGTGCCAGCAGCTTAACGACTAGCTCCTCGGACGAGCAGTACTTC. Encoded protein: CASSLTTSSSDEQYF.

This clonotype was recorded a few times. V is TRBV20-1 and J is TRBJ2-1; D is uncertain. The germline CDR1 and CDR2 sequences are DFQATT and SNEGSKA (reference sequence). Trimming removed 3 bases from V and 0 bases from J, with 6 bases in between. The CDR3 is made up of 13 amino acids. In DNA form, the CDR3 reads TGCAGTGCTAGGCCTCGCTCCTACAATGAGCAGTTCTTC. This encodes CSARPRSYNEQFF.

This clonotype was observed a handful of times. The chain recombines TRBV7-2 with TRBJ2-7, with 10 bases that match TRBD2. This CDR3 region has 16 residues. After removal of 2 bases from V and 2 bases from J, the junction contained 6 bases not matched to a gene. Germline loops: CDR1 SGHTA, CDR2 FQGNSA. CDR3 DNA sequence: TGTGCCAGCAGCTTAAGGGGACTAGCGTTAACCTACGAGCAGTACTTC. It codes for CASSLRGLALTYEQYF. The full variable domain, rest sourced from reference TRBV7-2 and TRBJ2-7, is GAGVSQSPSNKVTEKGKDVELRCDPISGHTALYWYRQSLGQGLEFLIYFQGNSAPDKSGLPSDRFSAERTGGSVSTLTIQRTQQEDSAVYLCASSLRGLALTYEQYFGPGTRLTVT.

The chain uses TRBV7-9 and TRBJ1-4, with D unresolved. Germline lookup yields CDR1 SEHNR and CDR2 FQNEAQ (reference sequence). CDR3 size: 12 residues. The V end lost 5 bases, the J end lost 8 bases, and 9 bases lay between the germline ends. The CDR3 here is CASSNVAEKLFF. The CDR3 region has the DNA TGTGCCAGCAGCAACGTGGCCGAAAAACTGTTTTTT.

The chain combines TRBV2 with TRBJ2-7; 8 bases match TRBD1. V shed 3 bases and J 12 bases; nucleotides not matched to a gene: 7. The length of the CDR3 is 12 residues. Germline CDR1 is SNHLY and CDR2 is FYNNEI. In DNA, the CDR3 is TGTGCCAGCAGTGAGCCACAGGGGGACGTGTACTTC. This codes for CASSEPQGDVYF.

This clonotype appeared a few times. This sequence joins TRBV10-3 and TRBJ2-1; 8 bases line up with TRBD2. The V and J ends lost 7 bases and 7 bases, in that order; junction bases with no gene match: 9. In germline, CDR1 is ENHRY, CDR2 SYGVKD. This CDR3 has 14 amino acids. CDR3 bases: TGTGCCATCAATCAGGAGCGGGAGTCGAATGAGCAGTTCTTC. Protein sequence: CAINQERESNEQFF.

About this clonotype itself: A read error may explain this, as a much larger clone is one base away. The rearrangement joins TRBV5-1 to TRBJ2-3, with D possibly TRBD1 on 6 matching bases. The CDR3 loop spans 14 amino acids. Germline-derived CDR1 and CDR2 are SGHRS and YFSETQ. The ends were cut back, 3 bases at V and 2 bases at J, with 10 bases in the middle. In nucleotides, the CDR3 is TGCGCCAGCAGCTCCCAGGGGAACACAGATACGCAGTATTTT. It yields the protein CASSSQGNTDTQYF.

The genes are TRBV5-8 and TRBJ2-1; TRBD2 agrees at 15 bases. Germline V gene data show CDR1 as SGHTS and CDR2 as YDEGEE. This CDR3 has 17 residues. V dropped 3 bases and J dropped 7; count of bases not matched to a gene: 8. CDR3 in amino acids: CASSSGLAGGPRNEQFF. The CDR3 DNA sequence: TGTGCCAGCAGCTCCGGACTAGCGGGAGGGCCGAGGAATGAGCAGTTCTTC.

In DNA form, the CDR3 reads TGTGCCAGCAGTTTATCGGGGGGTGGCTACGAGCAGTACTTC. This gives the protein CASSLSGGGYEQYF. The chain carries TRBV12-3 or TRBV12-4 and TRBJ2-7; 7 bases match TRBD2. V trimming: 2 bases; J trimming: 3 bases; junction bases outside the gene matches: 4. This CDR3 comprises 14 residues.

With regard to this clonotype: Since a much larger clone is just one base distant, this may be a read error. Lacking the conserved final phenylalanine or tryptophan, this CDR3 likely reflects a read error. The chain uses TRBV5-5 and TRBJ1-1; D is uncertain. The CDR3 spans 14 residues. The germline gives CDR1 SGHKS, CDR2 YYEKEE (reference sequence). V was cut by 0 bases and J by 0 bases, with 6 bases left in between. The CDR3 spells CASSLGLMNTEAFC. The CDR3 DNA sequence: TGTGCCAGCAGCTTGGGTCTCATGAACACTGAAGCTTTCTGT.

This clonotype was seen ten or more times. J is TRBJ2-2 and V is TRBV7-2, with D unresolved. This CDR3 is built from 12 residues. The V end lost 4 bases, the J end lost 5 bases, and 5 bases lay between the germline ends. Germline lookup yields CDR1 SGHTA and CDR2 FQGNSA. CDR3 sequence reads: CASSWWTGELFF. In nucleotides, the CDR3 is TGTGCCAGCAGCTGGTGGACCGGGGAGCTGTTTTTT.

The chain combines TRBV28 with TRBJ2-3; 8 nucleotides agree with TRBD1. The trim removed 11 bases at V and 1 base at J, leaving 5 bases unmatched. Germline assignment: CDR1 MDHEN and CDR2 SYDVKM. There are 13 residues in the CDR3. CDR3 DNA: TGTGCCTGGAAGACAGGGGGCACAGATACGCAGTATTTT. Its protein is CAWKTGGTDTQYF.

This clonotype was seen at least ten times. The chain has TRBV5-5 and TRBJ2-1; 9 nucleotides align to TRBD2. Germline V gene sequence: CDR1 SGHKS, CDR2 YYEKEE (reference sequence). This CDR3 has 13 residues. J gave up 7 bases and V 5 bases, and 4 bases lay outside the gene matches. CDR3 loop: CASSSGSRNEQFF. CDR3 nucleotides: TGTGCCAGCAGTAGCGGGAGTAGGAATGAGCAGTTCTTC.

This clonotype was seen a handful of times. The genes are TRBV12-3 or TRBV12-4 and TRBJ2-5, with D unclear. V dropped 5 bases and J dropped 7 bases, with 8 bases sitting between them. CDR3 length: 11 amino acids. This chain's CDR3 is CASSIGWTQYF. The DNA of the CDR3 is TGTGCCAGCAGTATCGGTTGGACCCAGTACTTC.

The chain recombines TRBV5-5 with TRBJ1-2; D remains unclear. V gave up 4 bases and J gave up 5 bases, with 12 bases separating them. Germline V gene data show CDR1 as SGHKS and CDR2 as YYEKEE (reference sequence). The CDR3 consists of 13 residues. Here the CDR3 reads CASSPGEPYGYTF. In DNA form, the CDR3 reads TGTGCCAGCAGCCCCGGGGAGCCTTATGGCTACACCTTC. Complete variable domain (other parts from reference TRBV5-5 and TRBJ1-2): DAGVTQSPTHLIKTRGQQVTLRCSPISGHKSVSWYQQVLGQGPQFIFQYYEKEERGRGNFPDRFSARQFPNYSSELNVNALLLGDSALYLCASSPGEPYGYTFGSGTRLTVV.

The V call is TRBV20-1, the J call TRBJ1-1, with a tentative D call TRBD1 (5 bases). V dropped 2 bases and J dropped 2 bases, with 9 bases sitting between them. This CDR3 contains 13 residues. Germline V lookup: CDR1 DFQATT, CDR2 SNEGSKA (reference sequence). The CDR3 DNA is TGCAGTGCTAGACAGGGCGGAAACACTGAAGCTTTCTTT. This encodes CSARQGGNTEAFF.

This clonotype was detected a few times. V gene TRBV6-5 combines with J gene TRBJ1-5; D gene ambiguous. V dropped 2 bases and J dropped 7 bases, with 6 bases sitting between them. The CDR3 consists of 12 residues. Looked up from germline, CDR1 is MNHEY and CDR2 is SVGAGI. The CDR3 is CASSYPGQPQHF. CDR3 coding DNA: TGTGCCAGCAGTTACCCGGGACAGCCCCAGCATTTT.

The table lists this clonotype with a few counts. The rearrangement links TRBV27 to TRBJ2-5; 7 nucleotides agree with TRBD1. Trimming removed 2 bases from V and 3 bases from J; junction bases left unmatched: 3. The CDR3 is 14 residues long. The germline CDR1 and CDR2 sequences are MNHEY and SMNVEV (reference sequence). As DNA, the CDR3 is TGTGCCAGCAGTTTAAGACAGGGAAAAGAGACCCAGTACTTC. Its translation is CASSLRQGKETQYF.

The chain carries TRBV5-1 and TRBJ1-1; TRBD1 agrees at 7 bases. With 3 bases clipped from V and 1 base from J, the junction kept 6 bases outside the gene matches. CDR1 SGHRS and CDR2 YFSETQ come from the germline V gene. The CDR3 runs to 15 residues. The DNA for the CDR3 is TGCGCCAGCAGCTCCTGGGGACAGAAGAACACTGAAGCTTTCTTT. Protein: CASSSWGQKNTEAFF.

This clonotype was seen at least ten times. The rearrangement joins TRBV4-3 to TRBJ2-1; tentatively, D is TRBD1 (5 bases). This CDR3 contains 17 residues. CDR1 LGHNA and CDR2 YSLEER come from the germline V gene. Trimming took off 4 bases at V and 6 bases at J, with 22 bases between the two ends. The CDR3 loop reads CASSPDQGDRASNEQFF. CDR3 nucleotides: TGCGCCAGCAGCCCCGACCAAGGGGATAGGGCGTCCAATGAGCAGTTCTTC.

In this sample, this clonotype turned up a few times. The CDR3 DNA is TGCAGTGCTAGACTACTAGCGGGTGGGCGTGAGACCCAGTACTTC. Its translation: CSARLLAGGRETQYF. The genes are TRBV20-1 and TRBJ2-5, with 9 bases fitting TRBD2. The CDR3 runs to 15 residues. With 2 bases clipped from V and 5 bases from J, the junction kept 9 bases outside the gene matches. Germline V gene sequence: CDR1 DFQATT, CDR2 SNEGSKA (reference sequence).

Notes on this clonotype: A read error may account for a junction end that differs from germline. This CDR3 is CASRPGQHKSGANVRTF. CDR3 bases: TGTGCCAGCAGACCGGGACAGCACAAATCTGGGGCCAACGTCCGGACTTTC. This chain connects TRBV12-3 or TRBV12-4 to TRBJ2-6; 7 bases map to TRBD1. There are 17 residues in the CDR3.